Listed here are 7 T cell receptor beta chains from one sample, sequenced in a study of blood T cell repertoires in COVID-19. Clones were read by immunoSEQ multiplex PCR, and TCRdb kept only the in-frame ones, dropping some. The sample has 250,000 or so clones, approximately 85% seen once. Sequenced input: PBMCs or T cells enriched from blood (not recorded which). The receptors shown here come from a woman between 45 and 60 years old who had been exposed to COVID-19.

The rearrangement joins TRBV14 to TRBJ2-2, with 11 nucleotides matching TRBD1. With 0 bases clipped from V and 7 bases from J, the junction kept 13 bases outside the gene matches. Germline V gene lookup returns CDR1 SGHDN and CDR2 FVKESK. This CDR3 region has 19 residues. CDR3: CASSQDLGGQGVCGGELFF. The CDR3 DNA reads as TGTGCCAGCAGCCAAGATTTAGGGGGACAGGGGGTATGTGGCGGGGAGCTGTTTTTT.

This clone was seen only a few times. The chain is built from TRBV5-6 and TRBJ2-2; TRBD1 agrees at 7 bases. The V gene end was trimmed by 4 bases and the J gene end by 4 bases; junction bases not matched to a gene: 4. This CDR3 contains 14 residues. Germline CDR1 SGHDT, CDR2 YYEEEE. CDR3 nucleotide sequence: TGTGCCAGCAGCGTCACAGGGGCCACCGGGGAGCTGTTTTTT. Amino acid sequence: CASSVTGATGELFF.

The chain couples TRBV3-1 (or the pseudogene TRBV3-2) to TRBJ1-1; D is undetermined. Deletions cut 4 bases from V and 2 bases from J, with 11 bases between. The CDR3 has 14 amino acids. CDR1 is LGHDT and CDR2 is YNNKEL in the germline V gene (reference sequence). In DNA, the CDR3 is TGTGCCAGCAGCCCGTCCCTATTTAACACTGAAGCTTTCTTT. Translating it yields CASSPSLFNTEAFF.

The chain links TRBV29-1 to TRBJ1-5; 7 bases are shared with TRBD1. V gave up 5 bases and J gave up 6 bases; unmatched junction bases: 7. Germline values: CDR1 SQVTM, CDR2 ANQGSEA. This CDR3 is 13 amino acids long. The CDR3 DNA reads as TGCAGCGTTTCGACAGGGATCGGTCAGCCCCAGCATTTT. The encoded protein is CSVSTGIGQPQHF.

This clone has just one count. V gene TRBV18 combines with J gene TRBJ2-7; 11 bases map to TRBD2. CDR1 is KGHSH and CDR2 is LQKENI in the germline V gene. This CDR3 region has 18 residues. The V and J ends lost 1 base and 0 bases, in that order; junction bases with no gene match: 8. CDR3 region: CASSPLRRTSGHSYEQYF. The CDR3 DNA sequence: TGTGCCAGCTCACCACTCAGGAGGACTAGCGGGCACTCCTACGAGCAGTACTTC.

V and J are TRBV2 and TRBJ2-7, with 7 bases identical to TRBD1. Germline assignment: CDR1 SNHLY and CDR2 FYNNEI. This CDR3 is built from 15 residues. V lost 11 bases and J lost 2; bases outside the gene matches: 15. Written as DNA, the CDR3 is TGTGCCGTACAGGGTGGGGACAGAAAAACCTACGAGCAGTACTTC. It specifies CAVQGGDRKTYEQYF.

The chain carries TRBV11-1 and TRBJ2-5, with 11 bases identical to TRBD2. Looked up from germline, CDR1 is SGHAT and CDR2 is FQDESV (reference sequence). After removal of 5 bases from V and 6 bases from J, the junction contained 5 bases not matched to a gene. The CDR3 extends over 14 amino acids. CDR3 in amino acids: CASSTTSGVQTQYF. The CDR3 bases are TGTGCCAGCAGCACGACTAGCGGGGTTCAGACCCAGTACTTC.